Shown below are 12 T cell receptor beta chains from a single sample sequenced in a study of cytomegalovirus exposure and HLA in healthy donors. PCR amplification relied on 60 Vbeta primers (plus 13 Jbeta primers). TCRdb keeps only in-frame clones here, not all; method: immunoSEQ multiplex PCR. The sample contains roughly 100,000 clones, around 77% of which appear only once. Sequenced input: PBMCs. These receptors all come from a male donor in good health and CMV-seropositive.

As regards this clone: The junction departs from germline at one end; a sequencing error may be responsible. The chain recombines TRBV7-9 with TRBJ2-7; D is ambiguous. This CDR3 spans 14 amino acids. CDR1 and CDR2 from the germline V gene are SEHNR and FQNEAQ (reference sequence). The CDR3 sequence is CSSSPTVTSYEQYF. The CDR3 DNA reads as TGTTCCAGCAGCCCCACGGTTACCTCCTACGAGCAGTACTTC.

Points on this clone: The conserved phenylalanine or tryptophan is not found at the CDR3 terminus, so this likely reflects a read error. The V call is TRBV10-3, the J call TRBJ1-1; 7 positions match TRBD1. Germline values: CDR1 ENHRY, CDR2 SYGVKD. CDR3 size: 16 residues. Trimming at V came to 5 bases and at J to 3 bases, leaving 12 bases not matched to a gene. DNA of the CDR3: TGTGCCATCAGTATGGCCAGCGGCAGGGGGTACACTGAAGCTTTCGTT. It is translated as CAISMASGRGYTEAFV.

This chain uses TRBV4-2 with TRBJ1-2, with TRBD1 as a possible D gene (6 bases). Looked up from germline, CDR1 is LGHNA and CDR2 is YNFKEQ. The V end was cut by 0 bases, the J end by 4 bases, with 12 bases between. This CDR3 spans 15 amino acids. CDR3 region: CASSQERGAFYGYTF. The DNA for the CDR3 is TGTGCCAGCAGCCAAGAGCGGGGGGCCTTCTATGGCTACACCTTC.

DNA of the CDR3: TGTGCCAGCAGCTTAGATCCTAGCGGGCCCTACAATGAGCAGTTCTTC. This encodes CASSLDPSGPYNEQFF. The chain uses TRBV7-9 and TRBJ2-1, with 8 bases aligning to TRBD2. V lost 1 base to trimming and J lost 2 bases; unmatched junction nucleotides: 4. CDR3 length equals 16 residues. Germline V gene data show CDR1 as SEHNR and CDR2 as FQNEAQ (reference sequence).

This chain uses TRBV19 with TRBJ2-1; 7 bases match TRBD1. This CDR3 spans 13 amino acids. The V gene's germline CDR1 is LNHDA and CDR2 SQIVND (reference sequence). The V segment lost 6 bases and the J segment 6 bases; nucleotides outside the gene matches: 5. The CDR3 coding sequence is TGTGCCAGTAGGACTACAGGGGCCAATGAGCAGTTCTTC. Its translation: CASRTTGANEQFF.

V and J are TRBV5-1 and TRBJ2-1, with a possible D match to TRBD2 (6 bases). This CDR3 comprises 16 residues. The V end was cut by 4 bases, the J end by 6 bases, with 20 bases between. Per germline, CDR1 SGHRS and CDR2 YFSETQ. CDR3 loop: CASSVAGYDLGNEQFF. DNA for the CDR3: TGCGCCAGCAGCGTGGCGGGGTATGACTTGGGCAATGAGCAGTTCTTC.

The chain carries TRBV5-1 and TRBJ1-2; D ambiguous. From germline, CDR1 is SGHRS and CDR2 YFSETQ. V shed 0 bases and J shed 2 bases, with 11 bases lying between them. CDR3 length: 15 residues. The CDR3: CASSLAPGPNYGYTF. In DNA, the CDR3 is TGCGCCAGCAGCTTGGCGCCAGGCCCCAACTATGGCTACACCTTC.

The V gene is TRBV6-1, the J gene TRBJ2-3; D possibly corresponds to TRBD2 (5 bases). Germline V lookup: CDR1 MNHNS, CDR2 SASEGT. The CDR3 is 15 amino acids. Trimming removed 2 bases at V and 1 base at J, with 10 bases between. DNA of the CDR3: TGTGCCAGCAGTGAACCTGGGAGTGGCACAGATACGCAGTATTTT. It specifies CASSEPGSGTDTQYF.

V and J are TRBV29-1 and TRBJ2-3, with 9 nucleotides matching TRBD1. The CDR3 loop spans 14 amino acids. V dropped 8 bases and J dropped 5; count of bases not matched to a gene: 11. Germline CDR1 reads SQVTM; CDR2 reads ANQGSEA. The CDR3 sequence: CSLTGGGQGDTQYF. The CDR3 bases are TGCAGCTTGACAGGGGGGGGGCAAGGAGATACGCAGTATTTT.

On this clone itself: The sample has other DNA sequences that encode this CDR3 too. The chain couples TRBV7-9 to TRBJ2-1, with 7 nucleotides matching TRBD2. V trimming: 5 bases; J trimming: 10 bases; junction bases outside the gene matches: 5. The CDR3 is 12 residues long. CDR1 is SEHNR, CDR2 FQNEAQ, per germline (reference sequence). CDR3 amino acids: CASSNLADEQFF. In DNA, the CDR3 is TGTGCCAGCAGCAATCTAGCGGACGAGCAGTTCTTC.

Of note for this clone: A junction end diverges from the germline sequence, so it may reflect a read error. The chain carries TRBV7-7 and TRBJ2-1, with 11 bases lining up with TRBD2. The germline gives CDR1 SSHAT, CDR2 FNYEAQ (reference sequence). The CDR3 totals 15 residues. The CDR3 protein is CASSSGLAEGGEQFF. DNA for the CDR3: TGTGCTAGCAGCTCGGGACTAGCGGAGGGGGGTGAGCAGTTCTTC.

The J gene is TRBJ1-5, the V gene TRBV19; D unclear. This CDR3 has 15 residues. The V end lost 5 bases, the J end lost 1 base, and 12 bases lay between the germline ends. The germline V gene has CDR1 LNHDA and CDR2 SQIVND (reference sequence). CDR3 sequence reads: CASSWQVKSNQPQHF. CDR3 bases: TGTGCCAGTAGTTGGCAGGTAAAAAGCAATCAGCCCCAGCATTTT.